This passage covers 21 T cell receptor beta chains from one sample sequenced in a study of cytomegalovirus exposure and HLA in healthy donors. 60 Vbeta and 13 Jbeta primers were used in PCR. Repertoires were generated with immunoSEQ multiplex PCR, while TCRdb's copy carries only in-frame clones and drops some. In the table there are about 130,000 clones, roughly four fifths of which are singletons. The specimen was PBMCs. These receptors were obtained from a woman aged 50 to 65 in good health and CMV-seronegative.

This clone has a handful of counts. This chain uses TRBV4-1 with TRBJ2-1; possibly TRBD1 for D (5 bases). Germline V gene data show CDR1 as MGHRA and CDR2 as YSYEKL. The CDR3 totals 12 residues. Trimming left V 2 bases short and J 10 bases short, with 9 bases between. The CDR3 protein is CASSQRDSEQFF. The CDR3 DNA sequence: TGCGCCAGCAGCCAACGAGACAGCGAGCAGTTCTTC.

V usage is TRBV7-9 and J usage is TRBJ1-4; D might be TRBD1 (6 bases). CDR1 is SEHNR and CDR2 is FQNEAQ in the germline V gene (reference sequence). The CDR3 covers 15 residues. Deletions cut 8 bases from V and 3 bases from J, with 16 bases between. CDR3: CASADPGAPNEKLFF. The CDR3, as DNA: TGTGCCAGCGCCGACCCAGGGGCACCTAATGAAAAACTGTTTTTT.

This clone was detected once. The chain joins TRBV30 to TRBJ1-1; 11 bases line up with TRBD1. J was trimmed by 4 bases and V by 2 bases; bases with no gene match: 15. In germline, CDR1 is GTSNPN, CDR2 SVGIG (reference sequence). The CDR3 covers 18 residues. CDR3 DNA: TGTGCCTGGAGTAGGACCGGGACAGGGGGAGTAGGGGCCACTGAAGCTTTCTTT. It encodes CAWSRTGTGGVGATEAFF.

The V gene is TRBV5-4, the J gene TRBJ2-2, with D possibly TRBD1 on 6 matching bases. The CDR3 length is 17 residues. Trimming took off 7 bases at V and 0 bases at J, with 19 bases between the two ends. CDR1 SGHNT and CDR2 YYREEE come from the germline V gene (reference sequence). Here the CDR3 reads CASSIGKQGPNTGELFF. The CDR3 DNA is TGTGCCAGCTCAATTGGGAAACAGGGACCGAACACCGGGGAGCTGTTTTTT.

This clone showed up just a few times. The chain couples TRBV9 to TRBJ2-1; 9 bases align to TRBD2. Looked up from germline, CDR1 is SGDLS and CDR2 is YYNGEE. After removal of 3 bases from V and 7 bases from J, the junction contained 8 bases not matched to a gene. This CDR3 is built from 15 residues. The CDR3 reads CASSASGRLSNEQFF. CDR3 sequence (DNA): TGTGCCAGCAGCGCCAGCGGGAGGTTGTCGAATGAGCAGTTCTTC.

V gene TRBV5-1 combines with J gene TRBJ2-1, with 7 bases aligning to TRBD2. Per the germline V gene, CDR1 is SGHRS and CDR2 is YFSETQ. This CDR3 spans 16 amino acids. With V trimmed by 0 bases and J by 4 bases, 7 bases remained unmatched. Written as DNA, the CDR3 is TGCGCCAGCAGCTTGGCCGGGGGGATGGGGTACAATGAGCAGTTCTTC. Amino acid sequence: CASSLAGGMGYNEQFF.

The V gene is TRBV7-8, the J gene TRBJ2-1; TRBD1 matches 8 bases. There are 16 residues in the CDR3. The ends lost 6 bases at V and 6 bases at J; junction bases unmatched: 13. Germline lookup yields CDR1 SGHVS and CDR2 FQNEAQ. CDR3 amino acids: CASSPRQGMIGNEQFF. CDR3 DNA: TGTGCCAGCAGTCCAAGACAGGGGATGATTGGCAATGAGCAGTTCTTC.

The chain uses TRBV5-1 and TRBJ1-2; D is possibly TRBD1 (5 bases). V was clipped by 3 bases and J by 5 bases, with 14 bases between them. The CDR3 runs 14 residues. The germline V gene encodes CDR1 SGHRS and CDR2 YFSETQ. CDR3 DNA sequence: TGCGCCAGCAGCTCCGGGGCCGGAGGGTATGGCTACACCTTC. Amino acids: CASSSGAGGYGYTF. Full variable domain (outside the CDR3, taken from reference TRBV5-1 and TRBJ1-2): KAGVTQTPRYLIKTRGQQVTLSCSPISGHRSVSWYQQTPGQGLQFLFEYFSETQRNKGNFPGRFSGRQFSNSRSEMNVSTLELGDSALYLCASSSGAGGYGYTFGSGTRLTVV.

The CDR3 DNA sequence: TGTGCCAGCAGCGCGTTCCATGGACAGGGGTACAATGAGCAGTTCTTC. Translated: CASSAFHGQGYNEQFF. This chain joins TRBV9 and TRBJ2-1; 9 bases fit TRBD1. The V gene end was trimmed by 3 bases and the J gene end by 4 bases; junction bases not matched to a gene: 8. Germline loops: CDR1 SGDLS, CDR2 YYNGEE. There are 16 residues in the CDR3.

This clone occurred a few times. The chain is built from TRBV10-3 and TRBJ1-1, with TRBD1 matching over 9 bases. CDR1 is ENHRY and CDR2 is SYGVKD in the germline V gene. V lost 4 bases and J lost 0; bases outside the gene matches: 12. This CDR3 is built from 18 residues. Written as DNA, the CDR3 is TGTGCCATCAGTGCCTCCCTTGGGGGACAGGGATTGAACACTGAAGCTTTCTTT. This translates into CAISASLGGQGLNTEAFF.

This clone was counted only a few times. The chain uses TRBV19 and TRBJ2-1, with 13 bases fitting TRBD2. This CDR3 is 14 amino acids long. The trim removed 5 bases at V and 9 bases at J, leaving 4 bases unmatched. Per the germline V gene, CDR1 is LNHDA and CDR2 is SQIVND (reference sequence). This chain's CDR3 is CASSGLAGVAEQFF. DNA of the CDR3: TGTGCCAGTAGTGGACTAGCGGGAGTGGCTGAGCAGTTCTTC.

As concerns this clone: The junction departs from germline at one end; a sequencing error may be responsible. This sequence joins TRBV7-7 and TRBJ2-5; 8 nucleotides line up with TRBD2. This CDR3 has 13 amino acids. Germline V gene data show CDR1 as SSHAT and CDR2 as FNYEAQ (reference sequence). CDR3 in amino acids: CASSLSGIETQYF. CDR3 coding DNA: TGTGCTAGCAGCCTTAGCGGGATAGAGACCCAGTACTTC.

The genes are TRBV6-1 and TRBJ2-3, with TRBD2 matching over 9 bases. With V trimmed by 7 bases and J by 0 bases, 5 bases remained unmatched. Germline loops: CDR1 MNHNS, CDR2 SASEGT. The CDR3 is 15 amino acids. CDR3 DNA: TGTGCCAGCACCGTAGCGGGAGTGAGCACAGATACGCAGTATTTT. Translating gives CASTVAGVSTDTQYF.

The chain combines TRBV7-9 with TRBJ1-1, with 7 positions matching TRBD1. Germline lookup yields CDR1 SEHNR and CDR2 FQNEAQ (reference sequence). CDR3 length: 13 amino acids. V was pared by 2 bases and J by 7 bases, with 4 bases of the junction left unmatched. CDR3 DNA sequence: TGTGCCAGCAGCTTACGGACAGGCCGTGAAGCTTTCTTT. It translates to CASSLRTGREAFF.

V is TRBV4-1 and J is TRBJ1-1; TRBD1 agrees at 9 bases. The CDR3 runs 15 residues. Germline values: CDR1 MGHRA, CDR2 YSYEKL. Germline trimming cut 0 bases from V and 5 bases from J; bases unmatched to any gene: 4. The CDR3 loop is CASSQEGQGLTEAFF. The CDR3 nucleotides are TGCGCCAGCAGCCAAGAGGGACAGGGACTGACTGAAGCTTTCTTT.

The chain combines TRBV9 with TRBJ1-1; no clear D gene. V was clipped by 3 bases and J by 0 bases, with 12 bases between them. The CDR3 contains 15 residues. From germline, CDR1 is SGDLS and CDR2 YYNGEE. In nucleotides, the CDR3 is TGTGCCAGCAGCGCGACGGAGGAGATGAACACTGAAGCTTTCTTT. Translated: CASSATEEMNTEAFF.

This rearrangement joins TRBV5-4 to TRBJ1-1, with TRBD1 as a possible D gene (5 bases). Germline CDR1 and CDR2: SGHNT and YYREEE (reference sequence). Deletions cut 4 bases from V and 0 bases from J, with 13 bases between. The CDR3 is made up of 15 amino acids. The CDR3 nucleotides read TGTGCCAGCAGCCCGGGGGGGTCGATGAACACTGAAGCTTTCTTT. This encodes CASSPGGSMNTEAFF.

The genes are TRBV5-4 and TRBJ2-1, with 7 bases lining up with TRBD1. CDR3 length equals 15 residues. V was pared by 5 bases and J by 0 bases, with 5 bases of the junction left unmatched. The germline V gene encodes CDR1 SGHNT and CDR2 YYREEE (reference sequence). Here the CDR3 DNA reads TGTGCCAGCAGTCATACAGGGGACTCCTACAATGAGCAGTTCTTC. Protein: CASSHTGDSYNEQFF.

Here the CDR3 reads CASSYRRDNSPLHF. CDR3 sequence (DNA): TGTGCCAGCAGTTATCGGAGGGATAATTCACCCCTCCACTTT. This chain joins TRBV6-5 and TRBJ1-6; no clear D gene. The CDR3 contains 14 residues. Trimming cost V 3 bases and J 5 bases, with 8 bases left between them. Germline-derived CDR1 and CDR2 are MNHEY and SVGAGI.

V usage is TRBV19 and J usage is TRBJ2-5; D might be TRBD2 (6 bases). This CDR3 spans 17 amino acids. Germline V lookup: CDR1 LNHDA, CDR2 SQIVND (reference sequence). V was trimmed by 4 bases and J by 5 bases, leaving 23 bases between them. This CDR3 reads CASSRRGATTRDETQYF. Written as DNA, the CDR3 is TGTGCCAGTAGTAGGAGGGGCGCGACCACTCGCGATGAGACCCAGTACTTC.

The chain employs TRBV25-1 and TRBJ2-3; 7 nucleotides match TRBD2. Trimming removed 4 bases from V and 5 bases from J; junction bases left unmatched: 18. CDR1 MGHDK and CDR2 SYGVNS come from the germline V gene. This CDR3 comprises 18 residues. The CDR3 coding sequence is TGTGCCAGCAGTGGACCCGAGGAGAGGGAGGGCTTCGGAGATACGCAGTATTTT. The encoded protein is CASSGPEEREGFGDTQYF.